This T cell receptor (beta chain) comes out of a study of T cells expressing NK-cell markers. As for the study in general: From sorted CD3+CD56+NKG2C+, CD3+CD56+NKG2C- and CD3+CD56-NKG2C+ T cells came the TCR beta repertoires.

As regards this clonotype: Its antigen is still unknown.

The germline CDR1 and CDR2 sequences are SGHNT and YYREEE (reference sequence). The CDR3 spans 14 residues. No DNA is given; TCRdb re-called the 5' RACE reads and lists each CDR3 protein once. This sample's clone table lists hundreds of thousands of distinct CDR3 sequences. Findings and caveats of the study: In about six donors, dominant CD3+CD56+NKG2C+ clones formed roughly 1.0-7.5% of CD8+ cells.

The genes are TRBV5-4 and TRBJ1-1. This TCR was recovered from a man aged 18 to 30 in good health. Sequencing used blood T cells: a sorted CD56 or NKG2C T cell subset, CD4+ or CD8+ T cells, or bulk PBMC T cells (not recorded which). The CDR3 reads CASSHRTPNTEAFF.